This entry lists 10 T cell receptor beta chains sequenced from one sample in a study of tumor-infiltrating lymphocytes in primary liver carcinoma. The researchers produced TCR beta cDNA from around 0.5 ug total RNA with a constant-region primer. Libraries for TCR beta were built through three nested multiplex PCR rounds, which together made up a slightly modified ARM-PCR procedure. With TRBV1-TRBV30 forward primers and a C-beta reverse primer, the first two PCR rounds were run for around 10 cycles each. TCRdb ran MiXCR on the multiplex PCR reads and lists one entry per CDR3 protein. This sample has 95,000 to 150,000 distinct CDR3 sequences, with around two thirds found just once. Between roughly 20 and 33 mg of unsorted bulk tissue served as the source from which RNA and DNA were co-extracted. Sequenced: liver tumor tissue from sampling region 1. The subset was: tumor region T1, superior pole. These receptors all come from a woman aged 60-70 years with primary liver carcinoma and hepatitis B virus infection.

This chain links TRBV11-2 with TRBJ1-2; no clear D gene. The CDR3 is made up of 13 amino acids. V gave up 5 bases and J gave up 7 bases, with 14 bases separating them. Germline V gene data show CDR1 as SGHAT and CDR2 as FQNNGV. The CDR3 DNA sequence: TGTGCCAGCAGCCAGGATATGCCCCTTGGCTACACCTTC. It specifies CASSQDMPLGYTF.

V and J are TRBV28 and TRBJ2-7, with D possibly called TRBD1 or TRBD2 (5 bases each). The CDR3 contains 16 residues. Germline V lookup: CDR1 MDHEN, CDR2 SYDVKM. The V end lost 5 bases, the J end lost 2 bases, and 19 bases lay between the germline ends. The CDR3 spells CASSKLQVARAYEQYF. The CDR3 DNA follows: TGTGCCAGCAGTAAACTACAGGTGGCGAGGGCCTACGAGCAGTACTTC.

This clonotype was recorded at least ten times. The CDR3: CASSLEREGLGGELFF. The CDR3 nucleotides are TGTGCCAGCAGCTTGGAACGGGAGGGCCTCGGCGGGGAGCTGTTTTTT. The chain recombines TRBV5-6 with TRBJ2-2, with 8 bases that match TRBD2. This CDR3 is built from 16 residues. V lost 0 bases to trimming and J lost 7 bases; unmatched junction nucleotides: 8. The V gene's germline CDR1 is SGHDT and CDR2 YYEEEE.

Comments on this clonotype: At one end, the junction sequence differs from germline, possibly due to a read error. As DNA, the CDR3 is TGCGCCAGCAGCATGTTATCACAAGGCTACGGGCAGTACTTC. Translated: CASSMLSQGYGQYF. The chain carries TRBV5-1 and TRBJ2-7; D is ambiguous. The length of the CDR3 is 14 residues. Germline-derived CDR1 and CDR2 are SGHRS and YFSETQ.

Turning to this clonotype: An end of the junction does not agree with germline; a read error may underlie this. This chain joins TRBV29-1 and TRBJ2-2, with D possibly TRBD2 on 5 matching bases. There are 11 residues in the CDR3. Germline V gene data show CDR1 as SQVTM and CDR2 as ANQGSEA. The CDR3 loop is CSDLYTGELFF. As DNA, the CDR3 is TGTAGCGACCTATACACCGGGGAGCTGTTTTTT.

This clonotype came up many times. The V and J genes are TRBV12-3 or TRBV12-4 and TRBJ2-2; D possibly matches TRBD1 or TRBD2 (7 bases each). The CDR3 is 13 amino acids. The germline V and J ends were trimmed by 11 bases and 3 bases, with 13 bases remaining between them. CDR3 residues: CAGGDSYTGELFF. The CDR3 bases are TGTGCCGGGGGGGACAGTTACACCGGGGAGCTGTTTTTT.

On this clonotype: The germline gene is not matched at one end of the junction; a read error may be the cause. The V call is TRBV11-2, the J call TRBJ2-1; TRBD2 agrees at 10 bases. This CDR3 contains 13 residues. The germline CDR1 and CDR2 sequences are SGHAT and FQNNGV. The CDR3, as DNA: TGTGCCAGTAGCTGGACTAGCGGCCGTGAGCAGTTCTTC. This gives the protein CASSWTSGREQFF.

The V and J genes are TRBV11-3 and TRBJ2-2; TRBD1 agrees at 8 bases. The CDR3 loop spans 14 amino acids. V was pared by 4 bases and J by 8 bases, with 6 bases of the junction left unmatched. Germline CDR1 is SGHNT and CDR2 is YENEEA. The CDR3 loop is CASSSGGPTGELFF. In nucleotides, the CDR3 is TGTGCCAGCAGCTCAGGGGGCCCCACAGGGGAGCTGTTTTTT. Complete variable domain (other parts from reference TRBV11-3 and TRBJ2-2): EAGVVQSPRYKIIEKKQPVAFWCNPISGHNTLYWYLQNLGQGPELLIRYENEEAVDDSQLPKDRFSAERLKGVDSTLKIQPAELGDSAVYLCASSSGGPTGELFFGEGSRLTVL.

Remarks on this clonotype: At one end the junction does not follow the germline gene, possibly because of a read error. J is TRBJ2-7 and V is TRBV28, with D possibly TRBD2 on 6 matching bases. This CDR3 contains 13 residues. Germline-derived CDR1 and CDR2 are MDHEN and SYDVKM. The CDR3 sequence is CASGLPGSGEQYF. CDR3 DNA: TGTGCCAGCGGTTTGCCCGGGTCGGGGGAGCAATACTTC.

Concerning this clonotype itself: One base away lies a much larger clone, so this may be a sequencing read error. This chain connects TRBV30 to TRBJ1-5; 9 bases line up with TRBD1. Per germline, CDR1 GTSNPN and CDR2 SVGIG (reference sequence). This CDR3 is 15 amino acids long. CDR3 sequence (DNA): TGTGCCTGGAGCCCGACAGGGGGTAGCAATCAGTCCCAGCATTTT. Protein: CAWSPTGGSNQSQHF.